This passage covers 17 T cell receptor beta chains from one sample sequenced in a study of blood T cell repertoires in COVID-19. Some clones are missing from TCRdb's copy, which holds only in-frame ones; the method was immunoSEQ multiplex PCR. In the table there are more than 200,000 clones, around 90% of which are singletons. Specimen: peripheral blood. The receptors here all came from a man between 18 and 29 years old with active or convalescent COVID-19.

V usage is TRBV3-1 (or the pseudogene TRBV3-2) and J usage is TRBJ1-6; D may be TRBD1 (6 bases). The CDR3 sequence is 15 residues long. Trimming pared 4 bases from V and 10 bases from J, leaving 17 bases between. Germline CDR1 is LGHDT and CDR2 is YNNKEL (reference sequence). The CDR3 sequence: CASSPGHWGGSPLHF. In nucleotides, the CDR3 is TGTGCCAGCAGCCCGGGACATTGGGGTGGATCACCCCTCCACTTT.

V usage is TRBV5-1 and J usage is TRBJ2-5; no definite D call. Trimming shortened V by 1 base and J by 1 base, and 8 bases separated the two germline ends. From germline, CDR1 is SGHRS and CDR2 YFSETQ. The CDR3 loop spans 14 amino acids. This CDR3 is CASSLSGPQETQYF. The CDR3 coding sequence is TGCGCCAGCAGCTTGTCGGGTCCCCAAGAGACCCAGTACTTC.

The chain recombines TRBV7-2 with TRBJ2-5; D unclear. Trimming removed 3 bases at V and 5 bases at J, with 4 bases between. CDR3 length: 11 residues. CDR1 SGHTA and CDR2 FQGNSA come from the germline V gene. The DNA of the CDR3 is TGTGCCAGCAGCTTCGGGGAGACCCAGTACTTC. This encodes CASSFGETQYF.

This clone was recorded only once. In nucleotides, the CDR3 is TGTGCCAGTAACCCTAGCGGGAGGGCCAATGAGCAGTTCTTC. It translates to CASNPSGRANEQFF. V is TRBV19 and J is TRBJ2-1; 12 nucleotides align to TRBD2. CDR3 length: 14 amino acids. Germline-derived CDR1 and CDR2 are LNHDA and SQIVND (reference sequence). V lost 7 bases and J lost 6; bases outside the gene matches: 4.

The J gene is TRBJ2-7, the V gene TRBV9; perhaps TRBD1 as D (5 bases). The CDR3 sequence is 15 residues long. Trimming left V 0 bases short and J 2 bases short, with 12 bases between. CDR1 and CDR2 (germline): SGDLS, YYNGEE. CDR3 in DNA: TGTGCCAGCAGCGTAGGCGGAAGGGGCCCCTACGAGCAGTACTTC. As protein: CASSVGGRGPYEQYF.

This chain links TRBV5-6 with TRBJ1-2; TRBD1 agrees at 7 bases. The CDR3 runs to 15 residues. Germline CDR1 and CDR2: SGHDT and YYEEEE. Trimming took 3 bases from V and 0 from J; bases not matched to a gene: 5. Written as DNA, the CDR3 is TGTGCCAGCAGCTGGGGTGGACAGGCTAACTATGGCTACACCTTC. This gives the protein CASSWGGQANYGYTF.

V usage is TRBV10-3 and J usage is TRBJ2-3; 7 bases line up with TRBD2. Germline V CDR1 and CDR2: ENHRY, SYGVKD. This CDR3 has 17 residues. Trimming at V came to 0 bases and at J to 4 bases, leaving 10 bases not matched to a gene. The CDR3 here is CAISESPAGRLADTQYF. The CDR3 coding sequence is TGTGCCATCAGTGAGTCGCCAGCGGGACGGTTAGCAGATACGCAGTATTTT.

The chain joins TRBV20-1 to TRBJ2-1, with D uncertain. Germline V gives CDR1 DFQATT, CDR2 SNEGSKA (reference sequence). This CDR3 contains 11 residues. Deletions cut 3 bases from V and 4 bases from J, with 4 bases between. Written as DNA, the CDR3 is TGCAGTGCTAGCGAGTACAATGAGCAGTTCTTC. Protein sequence: CSASEYNEQFF.

The table lists this clone with a count of one. This rearrangement joins TRBV7-6 to TRBJ1-2, with 9 bases lining up with TRBD1. Germline CDR1 SGHVS, CDR2 FNYEAQ. V lost 5 bases to trimming and J lost 6 bases; unmatched junction nucleotides: 10. The length of the CDR3 is 15 residues. The CDR3 nucleotides are TGTGCCAGCAGCCCAAACACAGGGGGCGGGGATGGCTACACCTTC. This gives the protein CASSPNTGGGDGYTF.

CDR3 protein: CARTGGGQETQYF. DNA for the CDR3: TGTGCCAGGACAGGGGGAGGTCAAGAGACCCAGTACTTC. The genes are TRBV19 and TRBJ2-5; TRBD1 agrees at 9 bases. Germline V gene lookup returns CDR1 LNHDA and CDR2 SQIVND (reference sequence). Trimming at V came to 9 bases and at J to 2 bases, leaving 4 bases not matched to a gene. The length of the CDR3 is 13 residues.

This rearrangement joins TRBV15 to TRBJ2-2; a possible D gene is TRBD2 (6 bases). Per germline, CDR1 LNHNV and CDR2 YYDKDF (reference sequence). The CDR3 is 17 residues long. Trimming stripped 0 bases from V and 8 bases from J, with 19 bases between. The CDR3 nucleotides are TGTGCCACCAGCAGAGACTCCCCTGGGGCGCGGGGAGGGGAGCTGTTTTTT. It codes for CATSRDSPGARGGELFF.

The chain carries TRBV29-1 and TRBJ2-6; TRBD1 matches 7 bases. The J segment lost 10 bases and the V segment lost 6 bases, leaving 9 bases of the junction unmatched. The CDR3 is made up of 13 amino acids. Germline CDR1 is SQVTM and CDR2 is ANQGSEA. Here the CDR3 reads CSVDTVGQNVLTF. CDR3 DNA sequence: TGCAGCGTAGACACCGTGGGACAGAACGTCCTGACTTTC.

The V gene is TRBV18, the J gene TRBJ2-7, with 7 bases matching TRBD1. V was pared by 3 bases and J by 0 bases, with 5 bases of the junction left unmatched. Germline-derived CDR1 and CDR2 are KGHSH and LQKENI. The CDR3 length is 15 residues. CDR3 sequence (DNA): TGTGCCAGCTCACCGGGTACAGGGGACTCCTACGAGCAGTACTTC. The encoded protein is CASSPGTGDSYEQYF. Full variable domain (missing parts from reference TRBV18 and TRBJ2-7): NAGVMQNPRHLVRRRGQEARLRCSPMKGHSHVYWYRQLPEEGLKFMVYLQKENIIDESGMPKERFSAEFPKEGPSILRIQQVVRGDSAAYFCASSPGTGDSYEQYFGPGTRLTVT.

This chain uses TRBV29-1 with TRBJ1-2, with no clear D. Trimming removed 4 bases from V and 6 bases from J, with 9 bases in between. Germline CDR1 SQVTM, CDR2 ANQGSEA. The CDR3 contains 11 residues. CDR3 sequence reads: CSVGPVDGYTF. DNA for the CDR3: TGCAGCGTTGGGCCAGTGGATGGCTACACCTTC.

V gene TRBV18 combines with J gene TRBJ2-7; D not certain. This CDR3 has 17 amino acids. Germline values: CDR1 KGHSH, CDR2 LQKENI. V shed 5 bases and J shed 2 bases, with 22 bases lying between them. The CDR3 here is CASSRAMLNRPPYEQYF. The DNA of the CDR3 is TGTGCCAGCTCAAGAGCTATGCTGAACAGACCTCCCTACGAGCAGTACTTC.

The chain couples TRBV27 to TRBJ1-5; maybe TRBD1 (6 bases). In germline, CDR1 is MNHEY, CDR2 SMNVEV (reference sequence). V lost 3 bases and J 7 bases, leaving 22 bases between the germline ends. CDR3 size: 17 residues. CDR3 protein: CASSLRGSRGKRQPQHF. The DNA of the CDR3 is TGTGCCAGCAGTTTGAGAGGGAGTAGGGGGAAGAGGCAGCCCCAGCATTTT.

V is TRBV10-3 and J is TRBJ1-2; 8 bases match TRBD1. The J segment lost 5 bases and the V segment lost 10 bases, leaving 6 bases of the junction unmatched. CDR1 is ENHRY, CDR2 SYGVKD, per germline. This CDR3 contains 12 residues. The CDR3 loop is CATSTGVYGYTF. CDR3 nucleotides: TGTGCCACCTCGACAGGGGTGTATGGCTACACCTTC.